These 8 T cell receptor beta chains came from one sample sequenced in a study of T cells in Graves' hyperthyroidism and ophthalmopathy. Template material for amplifying TCR beta CDR3 regions consisted of RNA transcripts. Initially, a first-round RT-PCR of the TCR CDR3 employed the HTBI primer set. TCRdb itself ran the multiplex PCR reads through MiXCR, one entry per CDR3 protein. The data hold fewer than 350,000 distinct CDR3 sequences, with roughly 13% observed a single time. Sequenced sample: blood. Receptor source: a woman aged 40 to 50 with Graves' hyperthyroidism.

This clonotype was picked up many times. The chain carries TRBV11-2 and TRBJ2-1; weak D call: TRBD2 (5 bases). The CDR3 runs 16 residues. Per the germline V gene, CDR1 is SGHAT and CDR2 is FQNNGV. V was shortened by 1 base and J by 4 bases, with 14 bases between the two germline ends. This chain's CDR3 is CASSLGRPGSYNEQFF. The CDR3, as DNA: TGTGCCAGCAGCTTAGGGAGACCGGGATCGTACAATGAGCAGTTCTTC.

There are a few counts of this clonotype. The V and J genes are TRBV28 and TRBJ2-2, with 10 positions matching TRBD1. Trimming took 3 bases from V and 9 from J; bases not matched to a gene: 4. There are 14 residues in the CDR3. From germline, CDR1 is MDHEN and CDR2 SYDVKM. CDR3 region: CASSLRDRGRELFF. CDR3 nucleotide sequence: TGTGCCAGCAGTTTGAGGGACAGGGGAAGGGAGCTGTTTTTT. Filled out from reference TRBV28 and TRBJ2-2, the complete variable domain reads DVKVTQSSRYLVKRTGEKVFLECVQDMDHENMFWYRQDPGLGLRLIYFSYDVKMKEKGDIPEGYSVSREKKERFSLILESASTNQTSMYLCASSLRDRGRELFFGEGSRLTVL.

This clonotype was seen many times. The chain employs TRBV20-1 and TRBJ1-1; D uncertain. This CDR3 spans 12 amino acids. V was clipped by 1 base and J by 3 bases, with 6 bases between them. CDR1 is DFQATT, CDR2 SNEGSKA, per germline (reference sequence). The CDR3, as DNA: TGCAGTGCTAGAGTTGGGGACACTGAAGCTTTCTTT. Encoded protein: CSARVGDTEAFF.

This clonotype has a count of ten or more. The rearrangement joins TRBV12-3 or TRBV12-4 to TRBJ2-1; 8 positions agree with TRBD2. The length of the CDR3 is 14 residues. V was clipped by 3 bases and J by 6 bases; unmatched bases: 4. The CDR3 sequence is CASSFPGGPNEQFF. CDR3 coding DNA: TGTGCCAGCAGTTTCCCGGGAGGGCCCAATGAGCAGTTCTTC.

This chain joins TRBV10-3 and TRBJ2-3; 8 bases line up with TRBD2. V was pared by 0 bases and J by 0 bases, with 2 bases of the junction left unmatched. Looked up from germline, CDR1 is ENHRY and CDR2 is SYGVKD. This CDR3 spans 16 amino acids. The CDR3 here is CAISESASGSTDTQYF. The CDR3 region has the DNA TGTGCCATCAGTGAGTCGGCTAGCGGGAGCACAGATACGCAGTATTTT.

This clonotype occurred many times. This chain connects TRBV2 to TRBJ2-7; the match to TRBD1 covers 12 bases. Germline values: CDR1 SNHLY, CDR2 FYNNEI. The CDR3 has 14 amino acids. With V trimmed by 7 bases and J by 7 bases, 8 bases remained unmatched. The CDR3 DNA sequence: TGTGCCAGCATTCCGGGACAGGGGGCGCGTGAGCAGTACTTC. Its translation: CASIPGQGAREQYF.

This clonotype was seen a few times. The chain joins TRBV28 to TRBJ2-5; a weak D match, TRBD2 (6 bases). V dropped 3 bases and J dropped 1 base, with 9 bases sitting between them. CDR3 size: 14 residues. CDR1 MDHEN and CDR2 SYDVKM come from the germline V gene. CDR3 DNA sequence: TGTGCCAGCAGTTTTATCGGGGGCCAAGAGACCCAGTACTTC. Amino acids: CASSFIGGQETQYF.

At least ten counts were recorded for this clonotype. This chain joins TRBV5-4 and TRBJ2-1; D gene uncertain. Trimming removed 0 bases from V and 2 bases from J, with 6 bases in between. Germline values: CDR1 SGHNT, CDR2 YYREEE (reference sequence). The CDR3 length is 14 residues. DNA for the CDR3: TGTGCCAGCAGCTTGGGCGATACCTACAATGAGCAGTTCTTC. Translated, it gives CASSLGDTYNEQFF.